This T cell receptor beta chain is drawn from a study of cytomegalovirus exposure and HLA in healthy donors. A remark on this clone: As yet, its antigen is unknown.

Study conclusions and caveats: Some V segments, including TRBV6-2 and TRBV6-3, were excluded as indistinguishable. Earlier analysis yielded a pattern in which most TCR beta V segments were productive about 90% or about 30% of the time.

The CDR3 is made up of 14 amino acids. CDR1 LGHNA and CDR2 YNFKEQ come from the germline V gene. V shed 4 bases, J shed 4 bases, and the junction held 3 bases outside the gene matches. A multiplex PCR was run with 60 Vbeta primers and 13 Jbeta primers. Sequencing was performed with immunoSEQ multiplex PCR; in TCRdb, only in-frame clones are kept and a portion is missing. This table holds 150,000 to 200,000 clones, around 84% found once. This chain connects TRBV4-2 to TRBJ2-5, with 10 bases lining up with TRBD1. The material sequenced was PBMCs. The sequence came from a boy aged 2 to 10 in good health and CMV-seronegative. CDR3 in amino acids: CASSLGTGVETQYF. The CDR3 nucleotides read TGTGCCAGCAGCCTTGGGACAGGGGTAGAGACCCAGTACTTC.